Listed below are T cell receptor beta chains from one sample, sequenced in a study of T cells in Graves' hyperthyroidism and ophthalmopathy. One entry per CDR3 protein results from TCRdb running MiXCR on the multiplex PCR reads. The data show hundreds of thousands of distinct CDR3 sequences, about a fifth seen once. Specimen: blood. The receptors were sampled from a man aged 25-45 years with Graves' ophthalmopathy. Both conserved end residues are part of each CDR3. D genes are given only for firm matches. Where a row states a size, it is once, few, many or the class of an expanded clone; other rows omit it.

V gene,clone size,D gene,J gene,CDR3 DNA,CDR3 protein
TRBV7-2,few,NA,TRBJ2-7,TGTGCCAGCAGTTCCGAGAGCGGGCTGTACGAGCAGTACTTC,CASSSESGLYEQYF
TRBV6-1,NA,TRBD1,TRBJ2-7,TGTGCCAGCGGACAGGGAATCGAGCAGTACTTC,CASGQGIEQYF
TRBV28,few,NA,TRBJ1-5,TGTGCCAGCAGTCGGGAGGTGGGCAATCAGCCCCAGCATTTT,CASSREVGNQPQHF
TRBV7-2,few,TRBD2,TRBJ2-3,TGTGCCAGCAGCTCGTGGGGTAGCGGGAGAATTGCCCCAGATACGCAGTATTTT,CASSSWGSGRIAPDTQYF
TRBV5-4,many,TRBD1,TRBJ2-1,TGTGCCAGCAGCTTGGGGGTAGGGGGCGAGGTAAACAATGAGCAGTTCTTC,CASSLGVGGEVNNEQFF
TRBV7-3,few,NA,TRBJ2-1,TGTGCCAGCAGCCACCGGTCTAGTGCAATGGGGGAGCAGTTCTTC,CASSHRSSAMGEQFF
TRBV30,many,NA,TRBJ1-3,TGTGCCTGGACAGCCTCTGGAAACACCATATATTTT,CAWTASGNTIYF
TRBV5-1,many,NA,TRBJ2-7,TGCGCCAGCAGCACCGGGACATACGAGCAGTACTTC,CASSTGTYEQYF
TRBV27,few,NA,TRBJ2-7,TGTGCCAGCAGTTTTGGAATAGAGGACGAGCAGTACTTC,CASSFGIEDEQYF
TRBV2,NA,NA,TRBJ1-2,TGTGCCAGCAGTGTCGAGGGCGCAAACTATGGCTACACCTTC,CASSVEGANYGYTF
TRBV6-4,few,NA,TRBJ1-1,TGTGCCAGCAAAAAAGAGAGTCATATGAACACTGAAGCTTTCTTT,CASKKESHMNTEAFF
TRBV28,NA,TRBD2,TRBJ2-7,TGTGCCAGCACCCCTAGCGGGACCTCTAGGGAGTGGGAGCAGTACTTC,CASTPSGTSREWEQYF
TRBV18,NA,NA,TRBJ2-7,TGTGCCAGCTCAGAAGGTGGGGGGCAGGGGCCGTACTTC,CASSEGGGQGPYF
TRBV6-1,few,NA,TRBJ2-1,TGTGCCAGCAGTGAATCGGCCCTGAGCTCCTACAATGAGCAGTTCTTC,CASSESALSSYNEQFF
TRBV24-1,few,TRBD1,TRBJ1-1,TGTGCCACCAGCCGCGGACAGGGAAACACTGAAGCTTTCTTT,CATSRGQGNTEAFF
TRBV29-1,NA,NA,TRBJ1-2,TGCAGCGTTGTTGACTCCCGCTCCGATGGCTACACCTTC,CSVVDSRSDGYTF
TRBV20-1,NA,NA,TRBJ2-1,TGCAGTGCTAGAGGAAACAATGAGCAGTTCTTC,CSARGNNEQFF
TRBV20-1,few,TRBD1,TRBJ2-3,TGCAGTGCCAAGACAAGGACAGGTTACACAGATACACAGTATTTT,CSAKTRTGYTDTQYF
TRBV7-2,few,NA,TRBJ1-4,TGTGCCAGCAGCTTGGGGGTGGCTGAAAAACTGTTTTTT,CASSLGVAEKLFF
TRBV7-9,NA,NA,TRBJ2-7,TGTGCCAGCAGCTTAAGTAGGGAGTGGTACGAGCAGTACTTC,CASSLSREWYEQYF
TRBV7-9,many,TRBD1,TRBJ1-2,TGTGCCAGCAGCTTCCTAGACAGGGGCGGCTACACCTTC,CASSFLDRGGYTF
TRBV13,many,TRBD2,TRBJ2-1,TGTGCCAGCAGCTTAATTTCCCTAGCGGACAATGAGCAGTTCTTC,CASSLISLADNEQFF
TRBV18,NA,NA,TRBJ2-1,TGTGCCAGCTCACCACCGAACACCTACAATGAGCAGTTCTTC,CASSPPNTYNEQFF
TRBV6-1,few,NA,TRBJ2-5,TGTGCCAGCAGTGAATTGAGAGGGAATCTAGGAGAGACCCAGTACTTC,CASSELRGNLGETQYF
TRBV3-1,many,NA,TRBJ1-1,TGTGCCAGCAGCCTCAAAGGGGCAACAAAAGCTTTCTTT,CASSLKGATKAFF
TRBV9,NA,TRBD1,TRBJ1-3,TGTGCCAGCAGCGTCACAGGGGATGGAAACACCATATATTTT,CASSVTGDGNTIYF
TRBV30,many,TRBD1,TRBJ2-7,TGTGCCTGGAGTAATCCGGGACAGACCTACGAGCAGTACTTC,CAWSNPGQTYEQYF
TRBV29-1,NA,NA,TRBJ2-3,TGCAGCGTTGAAGTCGAAGCAGATACGCAGTATTTT,CSVEVEADTQYF
TRBV27,few,TRBD2,TRBJ2-1,TGTGCCAGCAGTTTCCGCCGCGGGAGAGAGGATGAGCAGTTCTTC,CASSFRRGREDEQFF
TRBV27,once,NA,TRBJ2-2,TGTGCCAGCAGTGCCGGGACCCTGAACACCGGGGAGCTGTTTTTT,CASSAGTLNTGELFF
TRBV6-1,few,NA,TRBJ1-5,TGTGCCAGCAGTGAGCGACGGTACAATCAGCCCCAGCATTTT,CASSERRYNQPQHF
TRBV10-3,NA,NA,TRBJ2-1,TGTGCCATCAGTGAGGGTAGAATGGCTCGCAATGAGCAGTTCTTC,CAISEGRMARNEQFF
TRBV6-1,few,NA,TRBJ2-2,TGTGCCACGCATAACACCGGGGAGCTGTTTTTT,CATHNTGELFF
TRBV6-1,NA,NA,TRBJ2-7,TGTGCCAGCAGTGCGCAGCAGGGCCTTACCTCCTACGAGCAGTACTTC,CASSAQQGLTSYEQYF
TRBV6-2/TRBV6-3,NA,TRBD2,TRBJ2-1,TGTGCCAGCAGACCCCCCCGACTAGCGCACGATCATGAGCAGTTCTTC,CASRPPRLAHDHEQFF
TRBV12-3/TRBV12-4,few,TRBD2,TRBJ2-7,TGTGCCAGCAGTATCACTAGCGGGAGTCCCTACGAGCAGTACTTC,CASSITSGSPYEQYF
TRBV20-1,NA,TRBD1,TRBJ1-5,TGCAGTGCTCGGGACAGGGCCAATCAGCCCCAGCATTTT,CSARDRANQPQHF
TRBV20-1,few,TRBD1,TRBJ2-1,TGCAGTGCTAGAGGGGGGACAGCCTACAATGAGCAGTTCTTC,CSARGGTAYNEQFF
TRBV5-1,few,TRBD2,TRBJ2-3,TGCGCCAGCAGTGGATCCCGGGACTACTCGGCAGATACGCAGTATTTT,CASSGSRDYSADTQYF
TRBV11-2,many,NA,TRBJ2-7,TGTGCCAGCAGCTGGGTAGGGGAATACGAGCAGTACTTC,CASSWVGEYEQYF
TRBV19,NA,NA,TRBJ1-2,TGTGCCAGTAGCACTTCGGACACCAAATATGGCTACACCTTC,CASSTSDTKYGYTF
TRBV20-1,many,NA,TRBJ1-5,TGCAGTGCTAGAGTAGTTGGGGCGAAATATCAGCCCCAGCATTTT,CSARVVGAKYQPQHF
TRBV3-1,NA,NA,TRBJ1-1,TGTGCCAGCAGCCAAATCGAGGGGGGAAGCACTGAAGCTTTCTTT,CASSQIEGGSTEAFF
TRBV18,many,NA,TRBJ1-5,TGTGCCAGCTCACCTATGGACAGCAATCAGCCCCAGCATTTT,CASSPMDSNQPQHF